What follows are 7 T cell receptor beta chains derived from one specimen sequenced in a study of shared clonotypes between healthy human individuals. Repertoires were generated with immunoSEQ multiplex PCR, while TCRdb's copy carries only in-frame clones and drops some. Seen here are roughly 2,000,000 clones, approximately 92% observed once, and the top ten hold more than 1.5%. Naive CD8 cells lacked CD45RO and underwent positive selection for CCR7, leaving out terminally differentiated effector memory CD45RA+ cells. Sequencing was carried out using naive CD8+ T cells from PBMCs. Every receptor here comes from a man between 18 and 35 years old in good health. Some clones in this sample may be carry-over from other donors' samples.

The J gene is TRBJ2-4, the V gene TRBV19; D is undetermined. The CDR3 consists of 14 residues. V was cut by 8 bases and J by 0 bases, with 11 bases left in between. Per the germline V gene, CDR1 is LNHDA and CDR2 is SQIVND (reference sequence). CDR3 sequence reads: CASGSLLAKNIQYF. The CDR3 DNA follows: TGTGCCAGTGGAAGCCTACTAGCCAAAAACATTCAGTACTTC.

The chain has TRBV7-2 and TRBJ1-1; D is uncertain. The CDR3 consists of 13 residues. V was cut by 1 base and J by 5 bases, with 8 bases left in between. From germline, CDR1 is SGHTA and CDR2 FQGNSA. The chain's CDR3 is CASSLERGTEAFF. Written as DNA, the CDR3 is TGTGCCAGCAGCTTAGAGCGGGGAACTGAAGCTTTCTTT. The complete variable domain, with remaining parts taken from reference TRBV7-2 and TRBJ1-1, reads GAGVSQSPSNKVTEKGKDVELRCDPISGHTALYWYRQSLGQGLEFLIYFQGNSAPDKSGLPSDRFSAERTGGSVSTLTIQRTQQEDSAVYLCASSLERGTEAFFGQGTRLTVV.

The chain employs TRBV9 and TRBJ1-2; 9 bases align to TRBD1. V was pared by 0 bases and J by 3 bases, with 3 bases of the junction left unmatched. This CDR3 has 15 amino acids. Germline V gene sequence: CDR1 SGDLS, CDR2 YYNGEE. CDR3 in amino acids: CASSVDRGPHYGYTF. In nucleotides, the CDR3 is TGTGCCAGCAGCGTAGACAGGGGGCCCCACTATGGCTACACCTTC.

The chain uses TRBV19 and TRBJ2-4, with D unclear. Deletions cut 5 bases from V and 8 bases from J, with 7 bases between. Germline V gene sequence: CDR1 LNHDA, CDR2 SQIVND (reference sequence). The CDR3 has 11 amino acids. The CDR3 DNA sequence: TGTGCCAGTAGTGCCGCGGACATTCAGTACTTC. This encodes CASSAADIQYF.

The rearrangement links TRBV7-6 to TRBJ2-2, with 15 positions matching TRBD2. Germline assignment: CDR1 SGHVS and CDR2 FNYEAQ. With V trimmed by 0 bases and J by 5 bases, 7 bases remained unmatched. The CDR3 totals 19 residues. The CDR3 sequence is CASSLASGLAGGPTGELFF. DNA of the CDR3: TGTGCCAGCAGCTTAGCTTCCGGACTAGCGGGAGGGCCGACCGGGGAGCTGTTTTTT.

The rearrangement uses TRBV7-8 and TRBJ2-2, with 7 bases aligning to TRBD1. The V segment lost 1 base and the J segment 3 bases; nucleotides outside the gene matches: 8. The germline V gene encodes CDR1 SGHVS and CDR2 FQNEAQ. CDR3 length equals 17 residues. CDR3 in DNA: TGTGCCAGCAGCTTAGGTTCAGGGGGTGCGTACACCGGGGAGCTGTTTTTT. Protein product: CASSLGSGGAYTGELFF.

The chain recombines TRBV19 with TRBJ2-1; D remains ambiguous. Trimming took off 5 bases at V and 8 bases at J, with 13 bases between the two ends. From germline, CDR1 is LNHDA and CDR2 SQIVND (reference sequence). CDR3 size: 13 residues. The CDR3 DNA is TGTGCCAGTAGTCCCGATCTCGAGGATGAGCAGTTCTTC. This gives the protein CASSPDLEDEQFF.